This T cell receptor (beta chain) stems from a study of blood T cell repertoires in COVID-19. On the study more broadly: Acute and convalescent COVID-19 samples came from the United States, Italy and Spain.

The germline gives CDR1 SGHRS, CDR2 YFSETQ. This CDR3 spans 12 amino acids. Trimming removed 7 bases from V and 5 bases from J, with 10 bases in between. Original processing notes: Reference gene primer amplification in the assay estimated nucleated cell counts. The protocol was immunoSEQ multiplex PCR, while the TCRdb copy is restricted to in-frame clones and leaves out a portion. D and trimming were read from the DNA, whereas the V and J calls and clone size are those reported in that table. The sample has about 230,000 clones, roughly 80% seen once. The sample taken for sequencing was peripheral blood. The V gene is TRBV5-1, the J gene TRBJ1-5; D gene ambiguous. The receptor comes from a woman aged 45-60 years with acute or convalescent COVID-19. The CDR3: CASPESDQPQHF. In DNA, the CDR3 is TGCGCCAGCCCCGAGTCCGATCAGCCCCAGCATTTT.